The 23 T cell receptor beta chains presented below share a single source sample, sequenced in a study of shared clonotypes between healthy human individuals (TCRdb year 2020). Library generation was performed with the immunoSEQ multiplex PCR assay. In its TCRdb copy, this immuneACCESS table keeps in-frame sequences only and misses some clones. Where compared with another copy, unresolved V genes explain less than half of these, and the others have no known cause. This sample is represented by millions of clones; approximately 93% of them were singletons. The ten biggest clones cover 0.39% of the sample. The material sequenced was naive CD4+ T cells from PBMCs. The intended sense of this specimen's cell subset or site label: CD45RA+ positively selected. Source of these receptors: a man between 18 and 29 years old in good health. Some clones in this sample may be carry-over from other donors' samples.

The chain has TRBV5-1 and TRBJ2-1, with D uncertain. Looked up from germline, CDR1 is SGHRS and CDR2 is YFSETQ. The CDR3 totals 14 residues. Trimming cost V 2 bases and J 5 bases, with 11 bases left between them. The CDR3 DNA is TGCGCCAGCAGCTTCGACTTCACGAACAATGAGCAGTTCTTC. Amino acid sequence: CASSFDFTNNEQFF.

CDR3 residues: CASSLGARTPIYNEQFF. DNA for the CDR3: TGTGCCAGCAGCTTAGGGGCCCGGACCCCCATTTACAATGAGCAGTTCTTC. The J gene is TRBJ2-1, the V gene TRBV7-9; the D is unclear. With 1 base removed from V and 4 bases from J, the gap between germline ends came to 17 bases. The CDR3 contains 17 residues. Germline CDR1 and CDR2: SEHNR and FQNEAQ (reference sequence).

This chain joins TRBV4-2 and TRBJ2-5, with 13 positions matching TRBD2. In germline, CDR1 is LGHNA, CDR2 YNFKEQ. The trim removed 0 bases at V and 9 bases at J, leaving 19 bases unmatched. The CDR3 length is 20 residues. CDR3 coding DNA: TGTGCCAGCAGCCAAGATCAGGGTCGGGGACTAGCGGGAACGCCGGAGGCCCAGTACTTC. Translated: CASSQDQGRGLAGTPEAQYF.

The rearrangement uses TRBV9 and TRBJ2-3; the match to TRBD2 covers 14 bases. V was pared by 3 bases and J by 4 bases, with 10 bases of the junction left unmatched. CDR1 and CDR2 (germline): SGDLS, YYNGEE. There are 18 residues in the CDR3. This chain's CDR3 is CASSEPPGLAGAADTQYF. The DNA for the CDR3 is TGTGCCAGCAGCGAGCCCCCGGGACTAGCGGGAGCGGCAGATACGCAGTATTTT.

This rearrangement joins TRBV4-3 to TRBJ2-3; 9 bases are shared with TRBD2. CDR1 is LGHNA and CDR2 is YSLEER in the germline V gene. The CDR3 consists of 16 residues. V was pared by 0 bases and J by 7 bases, with 8 bases of the junction left unmatched. CDR3 nucleotides: TGCGCCAGCAGCCAAGATCGGAGGCTAGCGGGACATACGCAGTATTTT. It yields the protein CASSQDRRLAGHTQYF.

The genes are TRBV4-1 and TRBJ2-3; TRBD1 aligns across 8 bases. The germline V gene has CDR1 MGHRA and CDR2 YSYEKL. The trim removed 3 bases at V and 6 bases at J, leaving 5 bases unmatched. The CDR3 sequence is 14 residues long. The CDR3 DNA is TGCGCCAGCAGCCACGATCAGGGGGCCGATACGCAGTATTTT. It codes for CASSHDQGADTQYF.

This chain uses TRBV27 with TRBJ2-1; 11 bases align to TRBD2. CDR1 and CDR2 (germline): MNHEY, SMNVEV (reference sequence). V gave up 0 bases and J gave up 0 bases; unmatched junction bases: 16. The CDR3 length is 22 residues. CDR3 in amino acids: CASSLSRSRASGGPNSYNEQFF. The CDR3 coding sequence is TGTGCCAGCAGTTTATCGAGGTCCCGGGCTAGCGGGGGGCCTAACTCCTACAATGAGCAGTTCTTC.

This rearrangement joins TRBV28 to TRBJ1-5, with 9 bases identical to TRBD1. From germline, CDR1 is MDHEN and CDR2 SYDVKM. Trimming cost V 5 bases and J 3 bases; bases outside gene matches: 11. The CDR3 covers 17 residues. CDR3 nucleotides: TGTGCCAGCAGTCCGCCACCGGACAGGGGACACAATCAGCCCCAGCATTTT. This sequence encodes CASSPPPDRGHNQPQHF.

The chain couples TRBV21-1 to TRBJ1-2; the D call TRBD1 from the table was never checked on the DNA. TRBV21-1 is given as a pseudogene. The CDR3 runs 17 residues. CDR3 in DNA: TGTGCCAGCAGCCTACCGGGACAGGGTGATGCTAACTATGGCTACACCTTC. Its translation: CASSLPGQGDANYGYTF.

V gene TRBV7-2 combines with J gene TRBJ2-7; the match to TRBD2 covers 12 bases. J gave up 7 bases and V 4 bases, and 8 bases lay outside the gene matches. The CDR3 is made up of 15 amino acids. Germline CDR1 is SGHTA and CDR2 is FQGNSA. Here the CDR3 DNA reads TGTGCCAGCAGCTATCGGACTAGCGGGACGAGAGAGCAGTACTTC. Protein: CASSYRTSGTREQYF.

The chain has TRBV19 and TRBJ1-2, with 7 bases fitting TRBD1. Trimming cost V 9 bases and J 0 bases; bases outside gene matches: 10. This CDR3 has 15 amino acids. Germline CDR1 LNHDA, CDR2 SQIVND (reference sequence). The CDR3 sequence is CASRIGGSTNYGYTF. CDR3 bases: TGTGCCAGCCGAATAGGGGGCTCGACTAACTATGGCTACACCTTC.

The chain carries TRBV5-8 and TRBJ2-4; 11 nucleotides match TRBD2. Germline V CDR1 and CDR2: SGHTS, YDEGEE. V shed 6 bases and J 0 bases; nucleotides not matched to a gene: 8. The CDR3 spans 17 residues. The CDR3 region has the DNA TGTGCCAGCATAAAAAGACTAGCGGGGCTAGCCAAAAACATTCAGTACTTC. Its protein product is CASIKRLAGLAKNIQYF.

The table lists this clone with a few counts. Different DNA sequences within this sample yield the same CDR3. The genes are TRBV2 and TRBJ1-5, with 10 bases lining up with TRBD1. The CDR3 loop spans 14 amino acids. Germline lookup yields CDR1 SNHLY and CDR2 FYNNEI. V was pared by 8 bases and J by 2 bases, with 3 bases of the junction left unmatched. The CDR3 is CASSGTGGNQPQHF. DNA for the CDR3: TGTGCCAGCTCCGGGACAGGGGGCAATCAGCCCCAGCATTTT.

This chain links TRBV6-5 with TRBJ2-7; 10 nucleotides match TRBD1. Trimming took 6 bases from V and 2 from J; bases not matched to a gene: 7. The CDR3 has 15 amino acids. Germline V lookup: CDR1 MNHEY, CDR2 SVGAGI. Written as DNA, the CDR3 is TGTGCCAGCAGGTTGGGGGGACAGGGGACCTACGAGCAGTACTTC. Amino acids: CASRLGGQGTYEQYF.

The chain joins TRBV10-3 to TRBJ2-7; 7 positions match TRBD2. The J segment lost 6 bases and the V segment lost 3 bases, leaving 11 bases of the junction unmatched. In germline, CDR1 is ENHRY, CDR2 SYGVKD. There are 15 residues in the CDR3. CDR3 DNA: TGTGCCATCAGTGAACAGTCGGGGGGAGGAAGCGAGCAGTACTTC. Its protein product is CAISEQSGGGSEQYF.

Of note for this clone: Different DNA sequences within this sample yield the same CDR3. This rearrangement joins TRBV5-1 to TRBJ2-3; TRBD2 aligns across 10 bases. V shed 0 bases and J 5 bases; nucleotides not matched to a gene: 3. The CDR3 sequence is 15 residues long. Germline assignment: CDR1 SGHRS and CDR2 YFSETQ. The CDR3 DNA sequence: TGCGCCAGCAGCTTGGGGACTAGCGGAGGAGATACGCAGTATTTT. It yields the protein CASSLGTSGGDTQYF.

Notes on this clone: A read error may account for a junction end that differs from germline. This chain links TRBV5-6 with TRBJ1-2; TRBD1 is a possible D gene (5 bases). CDR3 length equals 13 residues. The germline gives CDR1 SGHDT, CDR2 YYEEEE. CDR3 region: CASSLNLGEGSTF. CDR3 DNA sequence: TGTGCCAGCAGCTTGAATCTAGGGGAGGGCTCCACCTTC.

The chain recombines TRBV6-1 with TRBJ1-2; D may be TRBD1 (5 bases). The CDR3 has 13 residues. CDR1 and CDR2 (germline): MNHNS, SASEGT. V was pared by 11 bases and J by 3 bases, with 16 bases between. CDR3 coding DNA: TGTGCCTGCCCTGGGACGGGGTACTATGGCTACACCTTC. This sequence encodes CACPGTGYYGYTF.

The rearrangement links TRBV5-6 to TRBJ2-1; 12 bases map to TRBD2. CDR3 length equals 15 residues. CDR1 and CDR2 from the germline V gene are SGHDT and YYEEEE. The J segment lost 9 bases and the V segment lost 1 base, leaving 5 bases of the junction unmatched. CDR3 amino acids: CASSLPPSGGGEQFF. CDR3 nucleotides: TGTGCCAGCAGCTTGCCCCCTAGCGGGGGGGGTGAGCAGTTCTTC.

V is TRBV9 and J is TRBJ2-1; the D is unclear. The ends were cut back, 5 bases at V and 7 bases at J, with 10 bases in the middle. Germline V CDR1 and CDR2: SGDLS, YYNGEE. This CDR3 has 12 residues. The CDR3 DNA follows: TGTGCCAGCAGTGCAAGCTGGAATGAGCAGTTCTTC. The encoded protein is CASSASWNEQFF.

This clone was detected only once. V gene TRBV7-2 combines with J gene TRBJ2-7; maybe TRBD2 (5 bases). V gave up 5 bases and J gave up 0 bases, with 11 bases separating them. The CDR3 is 14 residues long. Germline V gives CDR1 SGHTA, CDR2 FQGNSA. The CDR3 nucleotides read TGTGCCAGCAGCCAAGGACTGCGCTCCTACGAGCAGTACTTC. This sequence encodes CASSQGLRSYEQYF.

There are a few counts of this clone. V gene TRBV4-2 combines with J gene TRBJ2-3; 7 bases align to TRBD1. Trimming took 0 bases from V and 5 from J; bases not matched to a gene: 5. Germline CDR1 LGHNA, CDR2 YNFKEQ. The CDR3 runs to 15 residues. The chain's CDR3 is CASSQERGREDTQYF. CDR3 coding DNA: TGTGCCAGCAGCCAAGAAAGGGGGCGTGAAGATACGCAGTATTTT.

V is TRBV30 and J is TRBJ1-4; D gene uncertain. CDR3 length equals 13 residues. Germline assignment: CDR1 GTSNPN and CDR2 SVGIG (reference sequence). Trimming took 3 bases from V and 3 from J, leaving 8 bases between them. The CDR3 here is CAWRASPNEKLFF. In nucleotides, the CDR3 is TGTGCCTGGAGAGCATCCCCTAATGAAAAACTGTTTTTT.